This T cell receptor (beta chain) was retrieved from a study of CD8 T cells in Susac syndrome. From blood CD8+ and CD4+ T cells, the TCR beta chain was sequenced. A quantity of roughly 0.5 to 1 ug RNA underwent reverse transcription using random hexamers. TCRdb independently ran MiXCR on the immunoSEQ multiplex PCR reads; one entry per CDR3 protein. This sample carries about 300,000 distinct CDR3 sequences, 75% to 85% of them seen once, and the ten largest clones take around 0.2%. From germline, CDR1 is SGHAT and CDR2 FQNNGV. The CDR3 loop spans 21 amino acids. V was clipped by 5 bases and J by 2 bases; unmatched bases: 20.

Sequences were obtained from CD8+ T cells from PBMCs. This sequence joins TRBV11-2 and TRBJ2-1, with 11 bases identical to TRBD2. The receptor comes from a human donor with multiple sclerosis. Here the CDR3 reads CASSPVRGRPIAGGAYNEQFF. In DNA form, the CDR3 reads TGTGCCAGCAGCCCTGTGCGTGGGAGACCGATAGCGGGAGGGGCCTACAATGAGCAGTTCTTC.